The 17 T cell receptor beta chains below were found in one sample sequenced in a study of cytomegalovirus exposure and HLA in healthy donors. PCR involved 60 Vbeta and 13 Jbeta primers. Sequencing was performed with immunoSEQ multiplex PCR; in TCRdb, only in-frame clones are kept and a portion is missing. The sample has about 91,000 clones, about 89% seen once. Sample: PBMCs. The receptors stem from a man in his thirties or forties in good health and CMV-seropositive.

V is TRBV28 and J is TRBJ2-1; weak D call: TRBD1 (6 bases). The CDR3 has 14 amino acids. Germline CDR1 and CDR2: MDHEN and SYDVKM. The ends were cut back, 3 bases at V and 4 bases at J, with 10 bases in the middle. The CDR3 reads CASSFRRGYNEQFF. The CDR3 DNA reads TGTGCCAGCAGTTTCCGCAGGGGATACAATGAGCAGTTCTTC. The full variable domain, completed using reference TRBV28 and TRBJ2-1, is DVKVTQSSRYLVKRTGEKVFLECVQDMDHENMFWYRQDPGLGLRLIYFSYDVKMKEKGDIPEGYSVSREKKERFSLILESASTNQTSMYLCASSFRRGYNEQFFGPGTRLTVL.

J is TRBJ2-7 and V is TRBV5-4; possible D gene TRBD2, 6 bases. The germline CDR1 and CDR2 sequences are SGHNT and YYREEE (reference sequence). Trimming took 4 bases from V and 0 from J, leaving 14 bases between them. This CDR3 region has 15 residues. The CDR3 region is CASSTGTYSSYEQYF. The DNA of the CDR3 is TGTGCCAGCAGCACCGGGACTTACAGCTCCTACGAGCAGTACTTC. Variable domain in full (rest from reference TRBV5-4 and TRBJ2-7): ETGVTQSPTHLIKTRGQQVTLRCSSQSGHNTVSWYQQALGQGPQFIFQYYREEENGRGNFPPRFSGLQFPNYSSELNVNALELDDSALYLCASSTGTYSSYEQYFGPGTRLTVT.

A single count supports this clone. The rearrangement uses TRBV2 and TRBJ2-7; possible D gene TRBD1, 5 bases. CDR3 size: 14 residues. Deletions cut 3 bases from V and 6 bases from J, with 15 bases between. Germline loops: CDR1 SNHLY, CDR2 FYNNEI. CDR3: CASSDKRVTGEQYF. The CDR3 DNA is TGTGCCAGCAGTGATAAAAGGGTTACAGGCGAGCAGTACTTC.

The chain employs TRBV27 and TRBJ1-2; D is perhaps TRBD1 (5 bases). V was trimmed by 0 bases and J by 5 bases, leaving 7 bases between them. Germline assignment: CDR1 MNHEY and CDR2 SMNVEV (reference sequence). The CDR3 spans 13 residues. CDR3 in amino acids: CASSLSTAYGYTF. The CDR3 DNA reads as TGTGCCAGCAGTTTATCGACAGCGTATGGCTACACCTTC.

This clone occurred a few times. The rearrangement joins TRBV5-1 to TRBJ1-1; TRBD1 matches at 11 bases. The CDR3 has 16 amino acids. The V gene's germline CDR1 is SGHRS and CDR2 YFSETQ. J gave up 5 bases and V 3 bases, and 9 bases lay outside the gene matches. The CDR3 sequence is CASSSMWTGGNTEAFF. The CDR3 DNA follows: TGCGCCAGCAGCTCCATGTGGACAGGGGGCAATACTGAAGCTTTCTTT.

The chain joins TRBV4-2 to TRBJ2-6; D perhaps matches TRBD2 (5 bases). Germline V CDR1 and CDR2: LGHNA, YNFKEQ. The CDR3 totals 16 residues. V shed 0 bases and J shed 3 bases, with 9 bases lying between them. The CDR3 is CASSQEGVVGANVLTF. CDR3 DNA sequence: TGTGCCAGCAGCCAAGAGGGAGTAGTTGGGGCCAACGTCCTGACTTTC.

The genes are TRBV10-3 and TRBJ2-7; maybe TRBD1 (6 bases). Germline values: CDR1 ENHRY, CDR2 SYGVKD. V was clipped by 8 bases and J by 6 bases, with 20 bases between them. The CDR3 extends over 14 amino acids. CDR3 sequence: CAIGREQGSLEQYF. The CDR3 DNA sequence: TGTGCCATCGGCCGGGAACAGGGATCTCTCGAGCAGTACTTC.

In nucleotides, the CDR3 is TGTGCCAGCAGTTTTTCCTCGACAGGACCCTACGAGCAGTACTTC. Translated, it gives CASSFSSTGPYEQYF. The rearrangement uses TRBV28 and TRBJ2-7, with D tentatively TRBD1 (6 bases). Trimming stripped 3 bases from V and 2 bases from J, with 14 bases between. This CDR3 has 15 amino acids. Germline loops: CDR1 MDHEN, CDR2 SYDVKM.

The chain employs TRBV5-4 and TRBJ2-3; 13 bases are a match to TRBD2. Trimming took 3 bases from V and 4 from J; bases not matched to a gene: 8. Germline values: CDR1 SGHNT, CDR2 YYREEE (reference sequence). This CDR3 region has 17 residues. CDR3 sequence: CASSSRGLAGVPDTQYF. The CDR3 nucleotides are TGTGCCAGCAGCTCAAGAGGACTAGCGGGAGTCCCAGATACGCAGTATTTT. The complete variable domain, with remaining parts taken from reference TRBV5-4 and TRBJ2-3, reads ETGVTQSPTHLIKTRGQQVTLRCSSQSGHNTVSWYQQALGQGPQFIFQYYREEENGRGNFPPRFSGLQFPNYSSELNVNALELDDSALYLCASSSRGLAGVPDTQYFGPGTRLTVL.

The CDR3 loop reads CASSFLTSGEQFF. CDR3 nucleotides: TGTGCCAGCAGCTTCCTGACTAGTGGTGAGCAGTTCTTC. The gene calls are TRBV5-6 and TRBJ2-1; the D gene is possibly TRBD2 (6 bases). V lost 2 bases and J 9 bases, leaving 12 bases between the germline ends. The CDR3 is 13 residues long. The V gene's germline CDR1 is SGHDT and CDR2 YYEEEE.

A single count supports this clone. V is TRBV4-1 and J is TRBJ2-1; 10 positions agree with TRBD1. The CDR3 extends over 15 amino acids. V lost 3 bases, J lost 6 bases, and 5 bases stayed unmatched. Germline V gene lookup returns CDR1 MGHRA and CDR2 YSYEKL. CDR3 nucleotides: TGCGCCAGCAGCCATCCGGGACAGGGGTCCAATGAGCAGTTCTTC. Translating it yields CASSHPGQGSNEQFF.

V is TRBV13 and J is TRBJ2-5; 8 nucleotides agree with TRBD1. The J call may not be correct, given that the DNA end is closer to TRBJ2-7. Germline V lookup: CDR1 PRHDT, CDR2 FYEKMQ (reference sequence). The CDR3 loop spans 16 amino acids. The DNA of the CDR3 is TGTGCCAGCAGCCCAGGCCCTCGGACAGGGCGATACGAGCAGTACTTC. Its protein product is CASSPGPRTGRYEQYF.

The chain uses TRBV4-2 and TRBJ1-1; TRBD1 agrees at 8 bases. The trim removed 1 base at V and 8 bases at J, leaving 9 bases unmatched. The length of the CDR3 is 15 residues. Germline assignment: CDR1 LGHNA and CDR2 YNFKEQ. The CDR3 spells CASSQGLAGGREAFF. CDR3 nucleotide sequence: TGTGCCAGCAGCCAAGGGCTGGCAGGGGGCAGAGAAGCTTTCTTT.

This clone appeared a few times. The chain is built from TRBV5-1 and TRBJ2-1; TRBD2 agrees at 16 bases. The V and J ends lost 4 bases and 6 bases, in that order; junction bases with no gene match: 13. Germline V gives CDR1 SGHRS, CDR2 YFSETQ. This CDR3 comprises 19 residues. The CDR3 DNA reads TGCGCCAGCAGCACTTCGGGACTAGCGGGAGGGCGGTTATTCAATGAGCAGTTCTTC. This translates into CASSTSGLAGGRLFNEQFF.

The J gene is TRBJ1-2, the V gene TRBV28; no firm D call. CDR1 MDHEN and CDR2 SYDVKM come from the germline V gene. Trimming left V 5 bases short and J 0 bases short, with 19 bases between. The CDR3 is 17 amino acids. The CDR3: CASSTTGLPRANYGYTF. The CDR3 DNA is TGTGCCAGCAGTACCACCGGACTGCCCCGGGCTAACTATGGCTACACCTTC.

The sample holds a few counts of this clone. This sequence joins TRBV5-1 and TRBJ1-4, with D tentatively TRBD1 (6 bases). Germline CDR1 reads SGHRS; CDR2 reads YFSETQ. V was cut by 2 bases and J by 3 bases, with 8 bases left in between. The CDR3 runs to 14 residues. Here the CDR3 reads CASSLTGPNEKLFF. The CDR3 nucleotides are TGCGCCAGCAGCTTAACAGGGCCTAATGAAAAACTGTTTTTT.

The gene calls are TRBV2 and TRBJ2-1; tentatively, D is TRBD1 (6 bases). Germline CDR1 SNHLY, CDR2 FYNNEI. This CDR3 contains 15 residues. V was pared by 6 bases and J by 2 bases, with 14 bases between. CDR3 DNA sequence: TGTGCCAGCAGCGTTGACAGGTCCCCCTACAATGAGCAGTTCTTC. Amino acid sequence: CASSVDRSPYNEQFF. Using reference TRBV2 and TRBJ2-1 for the parts outside the CDR3, the full variable domain is EPEVTQTPSHQVTQMGQEVILRCVPISNHLYFYWYRQILGQKVEFLVSFYNNEISEKSEIFDDQFSVERPDGSNFTLKIRSTKLEDSAMYFCASSVDRSPYNEQFFGPGTRLTVL.